Below, 17 T cell receptor beta chains from the same sample are listed, as sequenced in a study of blood T cell repertoires in COVID-19 (dated by TCRdb to about 2020). The library was built by means of the immunoSEQ multiplex PCR assay. TCRdb obtained this table from immuneACCESS and retained in-frame rearrangements with V and J assigned. These tables miss some clones; where compared with another copy, unresolved V genes account for less than half of the shortfall, and the remainder is unexplained. For this sample there are 40,000 to 55,000 clones; around 92% appear just once. The ten biggest clones cover under 2.5% of the sample. The sequencing input was peripheral blood. The receptors originated from a human donor in a cohort sampled during active COVID-19.

This clone came up once. CDR3 DNA: TGTGCAAGTCGCTTATGGACTAGCGGGGCTAGCACAGATACGCAGTATTTT. Its protein product is CASRLWTSGASTDTQYF. The chain employs TRBV12-2 and TRBJ2-3; TRBD2 is the table's D call and was not checked against the DNA. TRBV12-2 is a pseudogene segment. This CDR3 region has 17 residues.

A few counts support this clone. The genes are TRBV29-1 and TRBJ2-5, with 11 bases matching TRBD1. Germline V gene data show CDR1 as SQVTM and CDR2 as ANQGSEA. J gave up 4 bases and V 5 bases, and 3 bases lay outside the gene matches. CDR3 length equals 13 residues. CDR3 in amino acids: CSVRGTGGETQYF. The CDR3 DNA follows: TGCAGCGTTCGTGGGACAGGGGGAGAGACCCAGTACTTC.

The gene calls are TRBV19 and TRBJ2-4, with TRBD2 matching 9 bases. This CDR3 spans 20 amino acids. Per germline, CDR1 LNHDA and CDR2 SQIVND (reference sequence). The V segment lost 3 bases and the J segment 1 base; nucleotides outside the gene matches: 16. The DNA for the CDR3 is TGTGCCAGTAGTATTAGGGCTAGCGGGATCCCCGGAGGTGCCAAAAACATTCAGTACTTC. It translates to CASSIRASGIPGGAKNIQYF.

This clone was observed a handful of times. The chain combines TRBV29-1 with TRBJ2-2; 8 nucleotides line up with TRBD1. Germline V CDR1 and CDR2: SQVTM, ANQGSEA. This CDR3 is built from 16 residues. V dropped 3 bases and J dropped 5; count of bases not matched to a gene: 11. CDR3 sequence reads: CSVDLDRTGCTGELFF. The CDR3 region has the DNA TGCAGCGTTGACCTAGACCGGACAGGGTGTACCGGGGAGCTGTTTTTT.

The chain is built from TRBV7-9 and TRBJ2-5; 11 nucleotides agree with TRBD2. The V gene end was trimmed by 5 bases and the J gene end by 2 bases; junction bases not matched to a gene: 4. Germline CDR1 reads SEHNR; CDR2 reads FQNEAQ (reference sequence). The CDR3 contains 15 residues. The chain's CDR3 is CASSRTSGGQETQYF. The CDR3 bases are TGTGCCAGCAGCCGCACTAGCGGGGGTCAAGAGACCCAGTACTTC.

V usage is TRBV28 and J usage is TRBJ1-2, with 9 bases aligning to TRBD1. The CDR3 is 13 amino acids. Germline CDR1 MDHEN, CDR2 SYDVKM. V lost 3 bases, J lost 6 bases, and 2 bases stayed unmatched. The CDR3 sequence: CASSFGQGNGYTF. The CDR3 DNA reads as TGTGCCAGCAGTTTTGGACAGGGGAATGGCTACACCTTC.

DNA of the CDR3: TGCGCCAGCAGACCCGATCCAGGGGTCCAAGAGACCCAGTACTTC. Its translation is CASRPDPGVQETQYF. The chain carries TRBV5-1 and TRBJ2-5, with D perhaps matching TRBD1 (6 bases). This CDR3 is 15 amino acids long. With 5 bases removed from V and 1 base from J, the gap between germline ends came to 15 bases. Germline loops: CDR1 SGHRS, CDR2 YFSETQ.

The J gene is TRBJ1-6, the V gene TRBV27, with 9 bases that match TRBD1. CDR3 length: 13 amino acids. Germline CDR1 and CDR2: MNHEY and SMNVEV (reference sequence). J lost 7 bases, V lost 8 bases, and 3 bases had no gene match. The CDR3 here is CASRTGANSPLHF. The CDR3 DNA reads TGTGCCAGCCGGACAGGGGCGAATTCACCCCTCCACTTT.

The genes are TRBV7-2 and TRBJ1-6; 9 bases line up with TRBD1. Germline CDR1 reads SGHTA; CDR2 reads FQGNSA. V lost 4 bases, J lost 7 bases, and 2 bases stayed unmatched. The CDR3 loop spans 14 amino acids. This CDR3 is CASSWDRANSPLHF. The CDR3 DNA reads as TGTGCCAGCAGCTGGGACAGGGCGAATTCACCCCTCCACTTT.

This chain joins TRBV7-9 and TRBJ2-5, with 8 bases aligning to TRBD1. V lost 5 bases and J lost 2; bases outside the gene matches: 7. Germline V CDR1 and CDR2: SEHNR, FQNEAQ (reference sequence). This CDR3 is 15 amino acids long. CDR3 sequence reads: CASSRRDRIQETQYF. In DNA form, the CDR3 reads TGTGCCAGCAGCCGCCGGGACAGGATACAAGAGACCCAGTACTTC. The full variable domain, rest sourced from reference TRBV7-9 and TRBJ2-5, is DTGVSQNPRHKITKRGQNVTFRCDPISEHNRLYWYRQTLGQGPEFLTYFQNEAQLEKSRLLSDRFSAERPKGSFSTLEIQRTEQGDSAMYLCASSRRDRIQETQYFGPGTRLLVL.

V is TRBV27 and J is TRBJ1-1; no clear D gene. Germline-derived CDR1 and CDR2 are MNHEY and SMNVEV (reference sequence). The CDR3 length is 13 residues. Trimming removed 1 base at V and 6 bases at J, with 9 bases between. Here the CDR3 DNA reads TGTGCCAGCAGTTTATTGGGCACCGCTGAAGCTTTCTTT. Its protein product is CASSLLGTAEAFF.

V is TRBV2 and J is TRBJ1-1; D may be TRBD1 (5 bases). Germline V gene lookup returns CDR1 SNHLY and CDR2 FYNNEI. V was shortened by 7 bases and J by 2 bases, with 14 bases between the two germline ends. The CDR3 runs to 14 residues. The CDR3 coding sequence is TGTGCCAGCAACCTCCGGACACAAAACACTGAAGCTTTCTTT. It codes for CASNLRTQNTEAFF.

The chain uses TRBV3-1 (or the pseudogene TRBV3-2) and TRBJ2-3, with TRBD1 as a possible D gene (5 bases). Trimming shortened V by 2 bases and J by 10 bases, and 13 bases separated the two germline ends. The CDR3 spans 13 residues. Per the germline V gene, CDR1 is LGHDT and CDR2 is YNNKEL (reference sequence). The CDR3 loop reads CASSQRDGRAQYF. The DNA for the CDR3 is TGTGCCAGCAGCCAAAGAGACGGCAGGGCGCAGTATTTT.

The chain carries TRBV28 and TRBJ2-3; D may be TRBD2 (6 bases). This CDR3 is built from 16 residues. CDR1 and CDR2 (germline): MDHEN, SYDVKM. Trimming cost V 2 bases and J 0 bases, with 12 bases left between them. This chain's CDR3 is CASSLVGGTSTDTQYF. CDR3 nucleotide sequence: TGTGCCAGCAGTTTAGTCGGCGGGACGAGCACAGATACGCAGTATTTT.

CDR3 coding DNA: TGTGCCAGCAGTCAGGCGAGATCTGTTTACGAGCAGTACTTC. Its protein is CASSQARSVYEQYF. The chain couples TRBV6-5 to TRBJ2-7; no reliable D call. Germline V lookup: CDR1 MNHEY, CDR2 SVGAGI. Trimming shortened V by 5 bases and J by 4 bases, and 15 bases separated the two germline ends. CDR3 length: 14 residues.

This clone has more than one count but fewer than ten. The V call is TRBV5-1, the J call TRBJ1-3; no reliable D call. The V end lost 4 bases, the J end lost 2 bases, and 13 bases lay between the germline ends. This CDR3 is built from 15 residues. CDR1 is SGHRS, CDR2 YFSETQ, per germline. The DNA for the CDR3 is TGCGCCAGCAGCCTCCCTCGGGATCCTGGAAACACCATATATTTT. Translating it yields CASSLPRDPGNTIYF.

This clone was observed once. V usage is TRBV24-1 and J usage is TRBJ2-7; 9 bases are a match to TRBD1. J lost 4 bases, V lost 3 bases, and 9 bases had no gene match. The length of the CDR3 is 16 residues. Germline CDR1 reads KGHDR; CDR2 reads SFDVKD. CDR3 DNA sequence: TGTGCCACCAGTGATCCCCACAGGGGGCCAGTTTACGAGCAGTACTTC. This sequence encodes CATSDPHRGPVYEQYF.